The 3 T cell receptor beta chains below all came from one sample that was sequenced in a study of blood T cell repertoires in COVID-19. Some clones are missing from TCRdb's copy, which holds only in-frame ones; the method was immunoSEQ multiplex PCR. The table has over 200,000 clones, 85% seen once; the top ten hold around 20%. Source material: PBMCs or T cells enriched from blood (not recorded which). The source is a middle-aged man who had recovered from COVID-19.

This clone turned up a few times. The chain has TRBV7-2 and TRBJ2-7; 7 nucleotides agree with TRBD2. Unmatched junction bases numbered 5, after V lost 1 base and J lost 5 bases. In germline, CDR1 is SGHTA, CDR2 FQGNSA. This CDR3 comprises 14 residues. The CDR3 sequence is CASSLGGSSHEQYF. For the CDR3, the DNA is TGTGCCAGCAGCTTAGGCGGGAGCAGCCACGAGCAGTACTTC.

The CDR3 is CAINRQESTEAFF. The CDR3 DNA is TGTGCCATCAACCGACAGGAATCCACTGAAGCTTTCTTT. This chain connects TRBV10-3 to TRBJ1-1; perhaps TRBD1 as D (6 bases). CDR1 and CDR2 (germline): ENHRY, SYGVKD. The CDR3 contains 13 residues. Trimming cost V 7 bases and J 4 bases, with 13 bases left between them.

This chain uses TRBV5-1 with TRBJ2-7; 9 positions agree with TRBD1. This CDR3 comprises 15 residues. Germline CDR1 is SGHRS and CDR2 is YFSETQ. Trimming at V came to 4 bases and at J to 3 bases, leaving 8 bases not matched to a gene. The CDR3 DNA reads TGCGCCAGCAGCAGATGGACAGGGGACCACTACGAGCAGTACTTC. Encoded protein: CASSRWTGDHYEQYF.